This T cell receptor beta chain was captured by sequencing in a study of OX40 agonist ivuxolimab in advanced cancers. Sequencing was performed with immunoSEQ multiplex PCR; in TCRdb, only in-frame clones are kept and a portion is missing. Of 30,000 to 35,000 clones in the sample, roughly 80% were seen once. The CDR3 spans 15 residues. V was cut by 7 bases and J by 1 base, with 16 bases left in between. Germline V gene sequence: CDR1 WNHNN, CDR2 SYGVQD (reference sequence). The rearrangement joins TRBV10-1 to TRBJ1-1; D remains ambiguous. Sequenced material: CD4+ or CD8+ T cells sorted from blood, taken in a trial of the OX40 agonist ivuxolimab. The TCR originated in an adult with an advanced solid tumor such as melanoma, head and neck, liver or kidney cancer. The CDR3 sequence: CASTERRVTNTEAFF. DNA for the CDR3: TGCGCCAGCACCGAACGTAGGGTGACGAACACTGAAGCTTTCTTT.